These 17 T cell receptor beta chains originate from one sample sequenced in a study of regulatory T cells in long-lasting Graves disease. To make TCR beta libraries, researchers used iRepertoire HTBI primers and Arm-PCR of CDR3 regions. TCRdb reprocessed the multiplex PCR reads with MiXCR, giving one entry per CDR3 protein. The table lists around 450,000 distinct CDR3 sequences, 15% of them singletons. The time point was: newly diagnosed GD, antithyroid drugs for less than 3 months. Isolated PBMC RNA provided the starting material for the TCR library. The sample also formed part of further work on T cells in Graves' hyperthyroidism and ophthalmopathy.

The source material was peripheral blood mononuclear cells (PBMCs), sampled at new diagnosis, from a patient treated with antithyroid drugs. The receptor set was obtained from a woman in her 30s with Graves disease.

This clonotype was counted between two and nine times. The chain uses TRBV10-3 and TRBJ2-6, with D possibly TRBD2 on 6 matching bases. The germline gives CDR1 ENHRY, CDR2 SYGVKD. This CDR3 has 16 amino acids. V lost 8 bases and J lost 1, with 15 bases in between. The CDR3 region is CAIRPGGVSGANVLTF. In DNA, the CDR3 is TGTGCCATCCGGCCGGGCGGGGTGTCTGGGGCCAACGTCCTGACTTTC.

Only a few counts were recorded for this clonotype. The V gene is TRBV20-1, the J gene TRBJ2-3; D is uncertain. The V gene lost 6 bases and the J gene lost 7 bases, with 8 bases spanning the gap. The CDR3 is 10 residues long. Germline-derived CDR1 and CDR2 are DFQATT and SNEGSKA (reference sequence). This CDR3 is CSAALNTQYF. DNA of the CDR3: TGCAGTGCCGCATTAAATACGCAGTATTTT.

This clonotype occurred many times. The chain carries TRBV5-5 and TRBJ2-7, with 12 bases that match TRBD2. The CDR3 is 16 residues long. Trimming at V came to 2 bases and at J to 7 bases, leaving 10 bases not matched to a gene. The germline gives CDR1 SGHKS, CDR2 YYEKEE (reference sequence). CDR3 protein: CASSFMTSGSRREQYF. In DNA, the CDR3 is TGTGCCAGCAGCTTCATGACTAGCGGGAGTCGGCGGGAGCAGTACTTC.

The chain couples TRBV7-9 to TRBJ2-1; D possibly uses TRBD1 or TRBD2 (6 bases each). Germline assignment: CDR1 SEHNR and CDR2 FQNEAQ (reference sequence). The CDR3 extends over 15 amino acids. Trimming stripped 5 bases from V and 7 bases from J, with 18 bases between. The CDR3 sequence is CASSQGWEARNEQFF. The CDR3, as DNA: TGTGCCAGCAGCCAGGGGTGGGAGGCGCGGAATGAGCAGTTCTTC.

This clonotype was observed many times. The chain links TRBV2 to TRBJ2-2, with 8 bases lining up with TRBD1. The CDR3 totals 14 residues. The ends lost 6 bases at V and 6 bases at J; junction bases unmatched: 6. Germline CDR1 is SNHLY and CDR2 is FYNNEI. In nucleotides, the CDR3 is TGTGCCAGCAGCCACGACAGGGGCCCCGGGGAGCTGTTTTTT. Translated: CASSHDRGPGELFF.

This clonotype was detected ten times or more. The chain combines TRBV29-1 with TRBJ1-2; D ambiguous. Germline lookup yields CDR1 SQVTM and CDR2 ANQGSEA. This CDR3 has 11 amino acids. Trimming pared 8 bases from V and 6 bases from J, leaving 13 bases between. CDR3: CSTKNWDGYTF. DNA of the CDR3: TGCAGCACAAAAAATTGGGATGGCTACACCTTC.

This clonotype was seen repeatedly, ten times or more. The rearrangement uses TRBV20-1 and TRBJ2-5, with a possible D match to TRBD1 (5 bases). The CDR3 spans 14 residues. V gave up 3 bases and J gave up 1 base, with 12 bases separating them. Germline V CDR1 and CDR2: DFQATT, SNEGSKA (reference sequence). The CDR3 is CSARGGHIQETQYF. CDR3 nucleotide sequence: TGCAGTGCTAGGGGTGGACATATCCAAGAGACCCAGTACTTC.

This clonotype was seen repeatedly, ten times or more. The chain carries TRBV5-1 and TRBJ2-7; maybe TRBD2 (6 bases). The length of the CDR3 is 15 residues. CDR1 and CDR2 (germline): SGHRS, YFSETQ. The V end was cut by 4 bases, the J end by 1 base, with 15 bases between. The CDR3, as DNA: TGCGCCAGCAGCCCCGTGAGTAGCGGTTCCTACGAGCAGTACTTC. The encoded protein is CASSPVSSGSYEQYF. The whole variable domain, filled in from reference TRBV5-1 and TRBJ2-7, reads KAGVTQTPRYLIKTRGQQVTLSCSPISGHRSVSWYQQTPGQGLQFLFEYFSETQRNKGNFPGRFSGRQFSNSRSEMNVSTLELGDSALYLCASSPVSSGSYEQYFGPGTRLTVT.

This clonotype was seen only a few times. This chain joins TRBV7-6 and TRBJ1-3; the match to TRBD1 covers 9 bases. Trimming took 2 bases from V and 4 from J; bases not matched to a gene: 12. Germline CDR1 reads SGHVS; CDR2 reads FNYEAQ. The length of the CDR3 is 18 residues. This CDR3 is CASSLLTAGQGGGNTIYF. CDR3 DNA sequence: TGTGCCAGCAGCTTATTGACCGCGGGACAGGGTGGAGGAAACACCATATATTTT. Combining the CDR3 with reference TRBV7-6 and TRBJ1-3 gives the whole variable domain GAGVSQSPRYKVTKRGQDVALRCDPISGHVSLYWYRQALGQGPEFLTYFNYEAQQDKSGLPNDRFSAERPEGSISTLTIQRTEQRDSAMYRCASSLLTAGQGGGNTIYFGEGSWLTVV.

There are many counts of this clonotype. This sequence joins TRBV29-1 and TRBJ1-2, with 7 positions matching TRBD1. CDR3 length equals 12 residues. Trimming cost V 4 bases and J 4 bases; bases outside gene matches: 3. Germline assignment: CDR1 SQVTM and CDR2 ANQGSEA. CDR3 sequence reads: CSVVGDSYGYTF. The CDR3 DNA is TGCAGCGTTGTAGGGGACAGCTATGGCTACACCTTC. Full variable domain (missing parts from reference TRBV29-1 and TRBJ1-2): SAVISQKPSRDICQRGTSLTIQCQVDSQVTMMFWYRQQPGQSLTLIATANQGSEATYESGFVIDKFPISRPNLTFSTLTVSNMSPEDSSIYLCSVVGDSYGYTFGSGTRLTVV.

The chain carries TRBV7-3 and TRBJ2-3; possible D gene TRBD2, 6 bases. Trimming pared 5 bases from V and 4 bases from J, leaving 16 bases between. This CDR3 is 15 amino acids long. Per the germline V gene, CDR1 is SGHTA and CDR2 is FQGTGA. In DNA form, the CDR3 reads TGTGCCAGCAGCCCCCAGGATGGACTACCAGATACGCAGTATTTT. This gives the protein CASSPQDGLPDTQYF. Drawing the rest from reference TRBV7-3 and TRBJ2-3, the complete variable domain is GAGVSQTPSNKVTEKGKYVELRCDPISGHTALYWYRQSLGQGPEFLIYFQGTGAADDSGLPNDRFFAVRPEGSVSTLKIQRTERGDSAVYLCASSPQDGLPDTQYFGPGTRLTVL.

The sample holds many counts of this clonotype. The V call is TRBV20-1, the J call TRBJ2-3, with 8 bases fitting TRBD2. Germline CDR1 DFQATT, CDR2 SNEGSKA (reference sequence). Germline trimming cut 6 bases from V and 2 bases from J; bases unmatched to any gene: 4. The CDR3 contains 13 residues. This CDR3 reads CSALSGTTDTQYF. The CDR3 nucleotides read TGCAGTGCACTTAGCGGGACCACAGATACGCAGTATTTT.

This clonotype has only a few counts. The chain employs TRBV9 and TRBJ2-4, with 7 bases that match TRBD2. Germline CDR1 reads SGDLS; CDR2 reads YYNGEE. V lost 0 bases, J lost 7 bases, and 13 bases stayed unmatched. CDR3 size: 17 residues. CDR3 protein: CASSVAPGAGEKNIQYF. CDR3 bases: TGTGCCAGCAGCGTAGCCCCCGGGGCGGGAGAGAAGAACATTCAGTACTTC.

This clonotype appeared many times. The genes are TRBV20-1 and TRBJ2-7, with 8 bases identical to TRBD2. V lost 0 bases, J lost 5 bases, and 9 bases stayed unmatched. CDR3 length equals 15 residues. The germline V gene encodes CDR1 DFQATT and CDR2 SNEGSKA (reference sequence). This CDR3 reads CSARDLGGRFDEQYF. CDR3 nucleotides: TGCAGTGCTAGAGATCTTGGCGGGAGGTTTGACGAGCAGTACTTC.

This chain connects TRBV24-1 to TRBJ2-1; 7 bases map to TRBD2. Trimming took 3 bases from V and 7 from J; bases not matched to a gene: 14. Germline CDR1 reads KGHDR; CDR2 reads SFDVKD. The CDR3 is 17 residues long. The CDR3 DNA is TGTGCCACCAGTGATCCCCCGGGGGGAAATGGTCGGAATGAGCAGTTCTTC. Its translation is CATSDPPGGNGRNEQFF.

Ten or more counts support this clonotype. This chain joins TRBV18 and TRBJ2-1; 13 bases are shared with TRBD2. This CDR3 has 16 amino acids. Germline values: CDR1 KGHSH, CDR2 LQKENI. V gave up 0 bases and J gave up 8 bases; unmatched junction bases: 4. The DNA of the CDR3 is TGTGCCAGCTCACCACCTGGGACTAGCGGGATCTATGAGCAGTTCTTC. Protein sequence: CASSPPGTSGIYEQFF.

V is TRBV9 and J is TRBJ2-5; D perhaps matches TRBD1 (6 bases). Per germline, CDR1 SGDLS and CDR2 YYNGEE. The CDR3 covers 15 residues. The ends were cut back, 4 bases at V and 5 bases at J, with 18 bases in the middle. CDR3 DNA sequence: TGTGCCAGCAGCCCCACACAGGGCGCCCCGGAGACCCAGTACTTC. Translating it yields CASSPTQGAPETQYF.